The 23 T cell receptor beta chains given below trace back to one sample, sequenced in a study of CD8 T cells in Susac syndrome. RNA, at roughly 0.5 to 1 ug, was reverse transcribed with random hexamers. Via MiXCR, TCRdb re-called the immunoSEQ multiplex PCR reads, giving one row per CDR3 protein. The sample lists 180,000 or so distinct CDR3 sequences; nearly 95% were seen once. The sequenced sample was CD4+ T cells from PBMCs. Receptors originate from a human donor with multiple sclerosis.

The genes are TRBV5-1 and TRBJ2-1, with a possible D match to TRBD2 (5 bases). The V end lost 1 base, the J end lost 9 bases, and 14 bases lay between the germline ends. This CDR3 is built from 14 residues. CDR1 and CDR2 (germline): SGHRS, YFSETQ. CDR3 region: CASSLISIEGEQFF. Written as DNA, the CDR3 is TGCGCCAGCAGCTTGATTAGCATAGAGGGTGAGCAGTTCTTC. Variable domain in full (rest from reference TRBV5-1 and TRBJ2-1): KAGVTQTPRYLIKTRGQQVTLSCSPISGHRSVSWYQQTPGQGLQFLFEYFSETQRNKGNFPGRFSGRQFSNSRSEMNVSTLELGDSALYLCASSLISIEGEQFFGPGTRLTVL.

In nucleotides, the CDR3 is TGTGCCAGCAGCTCCCGGGACACCGCCTACGAGCAGTACTTC. As protein: CASSSRDTAYEQYF. The rearrangement joins TRBV28 to TRBJ2-7, with D possibly TRBD1 on 6 matching bases. The CDR3 sequence is 14 residues long. The V and J ends lost 6 bases and 2 bases respectively, with 14 bases between them. The germline gives CDR1 MDHEN, CDR2 SYDVKM.

The chain joins TRBV3-1 to TRBJ1-3, with D possibly TRBD1 on 5 matching bases. The CDR3 is 14 residues long. The V gene's germline CDR1 is LGHDT and CDR2 YNNKEL (reference sequence). V lost 4 bases to trimming and J lost 4 bases, with 11 bases between them. Here the CDR3 DNA reads TGTGCCAGCAGCCTTTCGGACAAGGGAAACACCATATATTTT. Its protein is CASSLSDKGNTIYF.

The J gene is TRBJ2-1, the V gene TRBV7-6; 8 nucleotides line up with TRBD2. This CDR3 is built from 13 residues. V was pared by 4 bases and J by 7 bases, with 3 bases of the junction left unmatched. Germline values: CDR1 SGHVS, CDR2 FNYEAQ. CDR3 sequence: CASSSGLENEQFF. CDR3 nucleotides: TGTGCCAGCAGCTCGGGACTAGAGAATGAGCAGTTCTTC. The entire variable domain, with the rest obtained from reference TRBV7-6 and TRBJ2-1, is as follows: GAGVSQSPRYKVTKRGQDVALRCDPISGHVSLYWYRQALGQGPEFLTYFNYEAQQDKSGLPNDRFSAERPEGSISTLTIQRTEQRDSAMYRCASSSGLENEQFFGPGTRLTVL.

In DNA form, the CDR3 reads TGTGCCACCAGTGACTCGACAGAGTACCAAGAGACCCAGTACTTC. It specifies CATSDSTEYQETQYF. V gene TRBV24-1 combines with J gene TRBJ2-5; perhaps TRBD1 as D (5 bases). This CDR3 has 15 amino acids. Germline values: CDR1 KGHDR, CDR2 SFDVKD. With 4 bases removed from V and 0 bases from J, the gap between germline ends came to 11 bases.

The DNA for the CDR3 is TGTGCCTGGAGAAGCTCCCCCGGGGGCAGGAGATGGCAGTTCTTC. Encoded protein: CAWRSSPGGRRWQFF. This chain connects TRBV30 to TRBJ2-1; D tentatively fits TRBD1 or TRBD2 (6 bases each). CDR3 length: 15 residues. CDR1 is GTSNPN and CDR2 is SVGIG in the germline V gene (reference sequence). V lost 3 bases to trimming and J lost 12 bases, with 24 bases between them.

V is TRBV29-1 and J is TRBJ1-1, with TRBD1 as a possible D gene (5 bases). This CDR3 has 13 amino acids. V was trimmed by 2 bases and J by 0 bases, leaving 7 bases between them. Germline CDR1 is SQVTM and CDR2 is ANQGSEA. The CDR3 coding sequence is TGCAGCGTTGAACAGGGCTTGAACACTGAAGCTTTCTTT. It specifies CSVEQGLNTEAFF.

As regards this clonotype: At one boundary the junction diverges from the germline segment, which might be a read error. V gene TRBV20-1 combines with J gene TRBJ2-5; 7 bases are shared with TRBD2. There are 11 residues in the CDR3. Germline values: CDR1 DFQATT, CDR2 SNEGSKA (reference sequence). The CDR3 DNA is TGCAGTGCTAGAGATATCCAGCGGGATAACTTC. Protein sequence: CSARDIQRDNF.

This chain connects TRBV12-3 or TRBV12-4 to TRBJ1-1; possible D gene TRBD1, 6 bases. V lost 3 bases, J lost 3 bases, and 11 bases lay in between. This CDR3 comprises 14 residues. CDR3 sequence: CASSLRGAHTEAFF. The CDR3 DNA follows: TGTGCCAGCAGTTTGCGGGGGGCACACACTGAAGCTTTCTTT.

CDR3 DNA: TGTGCCAGCAGCCGTGAAATGGGAGGTGTAACTGAAGCTTTCTTT. Translation: CASSREMGGVTEAFF. V and J are TRBV6-5 and TRBJ1-1; the D is unclear. The V and J ends lost 6 bases and 5 bases respectively, with 19 bases between them. This CDR3 region has 15 residues. The V gene's germline CDR1 is MNHEY and CDR2 SVGAGI.

V is TRBV29-1 and J is TRBJ1-2; D remains ambiguous. This CDR3 is built from 12 residues. The germline V gene encodes CDR1 SQVTM and CDR2 ANQGSEA. The V end lost 4 bases, the J end lost 2 bases, and 8 bases lay between the germline ends. The CDR3 nucleotides read TGCAGCGTTGGGGATACCAACTATGGCTACACCTTC. Translating it yields CSVGDTNYGYTF.

This chain uses TRBV18 with TRBJ2-7; a possible D gene is TRBD1 (5 bases). V lost 2 bases and J lost 3, with 8 bases in between. The CDR3 is 13 residues long. Germline CDR1 KGHSH, CDR2 LQKENI. The CDR3 sequence: CASSPTRVYEQYF. For the CDR3, the DNA is TGTGCCAGCTCACCAACCAGGGTCTACGAGCAGTACTTC. The full variable domain, completed using reference TRBV18 and TRBJ2-7, is NAGVMQNPRHLVRRRGQEARLRCSPMKGHSHVYWYRQLPEEGLKFMVYLQKENIIDESGMPKERFSAEFPKEGPSILRIQQVVRGDSAAYFCASSPTRVYEQYFGPGTRLTVT.

J is TRBJ2-4 and V is TRBV28; D unresolved. The V end was cut by 7 bases, the J end by 3 bases, with 13 bases between. Germline loops: CDR1 MDHEN, CDR2 SYDVKM. The CDR3 runs 14 residues. The CDR3 DNA reads TGTGCCAGCACCCCGGGTCGGGTCAAAAACATTCAGTACTTC. Translated, it gives CASTPGRVKNIQYF.

The chain links TRBV30 to TRBJ2-1; no clear D gene. V was pared by 4 bases and J by 7 bases, with 8 bases between. The CDR3 has 11 residues. Germline V gives CDR1 GTSNPN, CDR2 SVGIG (reference sequence). CDR3 DNA sequence: TGTGCCTGGATCTGGCGGAATGAGCAGTTCTTC. Amino acids: CAWIWRNEQFF. The full variable domain, rest sourced from reference TRBV30 and TRBJ2-1, is SQTIHQWPATLVQPVGSPLSLECTVEGTSNPNLYWYRQAAGRGLQLLFYSVGIGQISSEVPQNLSASRPQDRQFILSSKKLLLSDSGFYLCAWIWRNEQFFGPGTRLTVL.

V and J are TRBV24-1 and TRBJ2-7, with D possibly TRBD1 on 6 matching bases. Trimming pared 4 bases from V and 2 bases from J, leaving 11 bases between. The germline gives CDR1 KGHDR, CDR2 SFDVKD. The CDR3 loop spans 14 amino acids. DNA of the CDR3: TGTGCCACCAGTGAAACAGGGAAGACCTACGAGCAGTACTTC. Its translation is CATSETGKTYEQYF.

V and J are TRBV2 and TRBJ1-1; D not resolved. Germline V gene data show CDR1 as SNHLY and CDR2 as FYNNEI. The ends were cut back, 4 bases at V and 1 base at J, with 7 bases in the middle. The CDR3 runs 13 residues. CDR3 sequence reads: CASSATPNTEAFF. CDR3 DNA sequence: TGTGCCAGCAGTGCGACACCGAACACTGAAGCTTTCTTT.

The chain couples TRBV15 to TRBJ2-2; TRBD2 agrees at 10 bases. This CDR3 contains 16 residues. V was clipped by 2 bases and J by 4 bases; unmatched bases: 4. Germline assignment: CDR1 LNHNV and CDR2 YYDKDF (reference sequence). The CDR3 loop reads CATSRSGLASTGELFF. CDR3 sequence (DNA): TGTGCCACCAGCAGATCGGGACTAGCGTCCACCGGGGAGCTGTTTTTT.

This clonotype was seen a single time. This rearrangement joins TRBV24-1 to TRBJ2-7, with 9 bases lining up with TRBD1. Trimming at V came to 3 bases and at J to 5 bases, leaving 10 bases not matched to a gene. This CDR3 has 16 residues. CDR1 is KGHDR and CDR2 is SFDVKD in the germline V gene. CDR3 coding DNA: TGTGCCACCAGTGATAGTACGGGACAGGGTCTCGACGAGCAGTACTTC. Amino acids: CATSDSTGQGLDEQYF.

The sample holds one count of this clonotype. V and J are TRBV30 and TRBJ2-3, with D possibly TRBD1 on 5 matching bases. Germline CDR1 is GTSNPN and CDR2 is SVGIG (reference sequence). The CDR3 has 13 amino acids. V gave up 3 bases and J gave up 5 bases, with 12 bases separating them. CDR3 DNA sequence: TGTGCCTGGAGGGACACAGGCATAGATACGCAGTATTTT. Translated, it gives CAWRDTGIDTQYF.

V usage is TRBV30 and J usage is TRBJ2-7; D is unclear. This CDR3 has 11 amino acids. The V gene lost 0 bases and the J gene lost 5 bases, with 5 bases spanning the gap. CDR1 GTSNPN and CDR2 SVGIG come from the germline V gene (reference sequence). The CDR3 protein is CAWSVGNEQYF. Here the CDR3 DNA reads TGTGCCTGGAGTGTTGGGAACGAGCAGTACTTC.

The V gene is TRBV9, the J gene TRBJ2-3, with unresolved D. Between the trimmed V and J ends, which lost 2 bases and 0 bases, there was a span of 7 bases. There are 14 residues in the CDR3. Germline V gene sequence: CDR1 SGDLS, CDR2 YYNGEE. The CDR3 DNA reads TGTGCCAGCAGCGTCTCGGACAGCACAGATACGCAGTATTTT. Encoded protein: CASSVSDSTDTQYF.

The gene calls are TRBV5-1 and TRBJ2-1, with TRBD1 matching 10 bases. The CDR3 contains 14 residues. The germline gives CDR1 SGHRS, CDR2 YFSETQ. This CDR3 reads CASQPGQGWDEQFF. The CDR3 nucleotides are TGCGCAAGCCAACCGGGACAGGGGTGGGATGAGCAGTTCTTC.

The chain carries TRBV10-3 and TRBJ1-3, with TRBD1 identical over 9 bases. The CDR3 spans 15 residues. The junction had 5 bases not matched to a gene; V was cut back by 5 bases and J by 3 bases. Germline V CDR1 and CDR2: ENHRY, SYGVKD. The CDR3 DNA reads TGTGCCATCAGTTATACAGGGGGCTTTGGAAACACCATATATTTT. Protein product: CAISYTGGFGNTIYF.